The entry below gives a single T cell receptor (beta chain) sequence along with its context. In the study's own analysis: Reference gene primer amplification yielded estimated nucleated cell counts. The repertoire was sequenced with immunoSEQ multiplex PCR; TCRdb's copy has only in-frame clones and lacks some. V and J calls and clone size follow that table, whereas D and trimming were derived from the DNA. The sample lists 390,000 or so clones; about nine tenths were seen once. This sample stems from a study of blood T cell repertoires in COVID-19. Looking at the study overall: COVID-19 samples from acute and convalescent phases originated in the United States, Italy and Spain. The analysed material was cDNA or gDNA that came from T cells, B-cell-depleted T cells, or PBMCs.

The CDR3 extends over 15 amino acids. The J segment lost 5 bases and the V segment lost 2 bases, leaving 6 bases of the junction unmatched. CDR1 MGHRA and CDR2 YSYEKL come from the germline V gene. This chain uses TRBV4-1 with TRBJ1-2, with 9 positions matching TRBD1. This receptor was identified in a woman under 40 with active or convalescent COVID-19. Sequencing was done on a sample of peripheral blood. The CDR3 region is CASSQSDRGDYGYTF. The CDR3 DNA sequence: TGCGCCAGCAGCCAATCGGACAGGGGCGATTATGGCTACACCTTC.